The clone carrying this T cell receptor beta chain was counted ten times or more. The antigen remains undetermined. This CDR3 contains 18 residues. V was clipped by 3 bases and J by 0 bases; unmatched bases: 9. The data were obtained in a study of T cell repertoires in cytomegalovirus infection. On the study more broadly: Selected CMV epitopes included recently identified HLA-C-restricted ones as well as well-studied HLA-B-restricted ones. Matching HLA type and CMV infection were both indicated by public TCR beta signatures. Whole-study results and caveats: Summed public TCR beta family frequency identified CMV carriers bearing the relevant HLA. Across the ex vivo response, the dominant clonotypes were HLA-C-restricted CMV-specific TCR beta clonotypes.

TCRdb re-called the reads with MiXCR, one entry per CDR3 protein. Of about 890,000 distinct CDR3 sequences listed, around 32% are singletons. This rearrangement joins TRBV12-3 or TRBV12-4 to TRBJ1-5, with 9 bases lining up with TRBD1. The receptor was isolated from a human donor in good health (CMV status not recorded). Some clones in this sample may be carry-over from other donors' samples. Source: cultured CD8+ T cells from PBMCs, taken from culture after CMV antigen stimulation. CDR3 sequence (DNA): TGTGCCAGCAGTTTCCTTTACAGGGGGCAGAATAGCAATCAGCCCCAGCATTTT. The encoded protein is CASSFLYRGQNSNQPQHF.